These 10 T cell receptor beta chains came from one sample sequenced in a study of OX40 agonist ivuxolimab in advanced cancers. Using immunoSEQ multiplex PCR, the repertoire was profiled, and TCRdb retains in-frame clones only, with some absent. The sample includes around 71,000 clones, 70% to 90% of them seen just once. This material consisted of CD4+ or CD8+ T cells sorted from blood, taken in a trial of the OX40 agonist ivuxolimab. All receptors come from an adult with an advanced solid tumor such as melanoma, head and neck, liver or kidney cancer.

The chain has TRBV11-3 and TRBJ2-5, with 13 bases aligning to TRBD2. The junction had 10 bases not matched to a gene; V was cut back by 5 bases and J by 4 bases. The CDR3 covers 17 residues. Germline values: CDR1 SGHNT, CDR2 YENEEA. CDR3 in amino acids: CASSQGLAGSTIETQYF. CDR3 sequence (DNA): TGTGCCAGCAGCCAGGGACTAGCGGGGTCAACGATAGAGACCCAGTACTTC.

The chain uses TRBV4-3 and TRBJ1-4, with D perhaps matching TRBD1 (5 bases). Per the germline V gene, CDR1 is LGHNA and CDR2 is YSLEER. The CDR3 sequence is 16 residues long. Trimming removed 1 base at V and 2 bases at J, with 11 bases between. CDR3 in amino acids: CASSQGGAATNEKLFF. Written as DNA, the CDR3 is TGCGCCAGCAGCCAAGGAGGGGCAGCTACTAATGAAAAACTGTTTTTT.

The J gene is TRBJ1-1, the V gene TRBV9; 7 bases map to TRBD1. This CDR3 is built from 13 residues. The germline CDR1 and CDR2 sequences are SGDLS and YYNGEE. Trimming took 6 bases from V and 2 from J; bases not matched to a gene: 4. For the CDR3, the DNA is TGTGCCAGCACCCGACAGGGAAACACTGAAGCTTTCTTT. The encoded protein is CASTRQGNTEAFF.

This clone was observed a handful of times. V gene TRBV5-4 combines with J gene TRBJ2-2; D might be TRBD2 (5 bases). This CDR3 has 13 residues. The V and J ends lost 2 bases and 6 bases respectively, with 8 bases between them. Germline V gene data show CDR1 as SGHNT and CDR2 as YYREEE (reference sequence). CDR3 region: CASSFPLAGELFF. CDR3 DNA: TGTGCCAGCAGCTTCCCACTAGCCGGGGAGCTGTTTTTT.

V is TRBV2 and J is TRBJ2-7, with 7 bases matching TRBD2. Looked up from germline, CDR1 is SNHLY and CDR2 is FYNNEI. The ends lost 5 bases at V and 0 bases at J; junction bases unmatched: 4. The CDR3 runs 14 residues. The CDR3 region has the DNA TGTGCCAGCAGTACTAGCGCCAACTCCTACGAGCAGTACTTC. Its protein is CASSTSANSYEQYF.

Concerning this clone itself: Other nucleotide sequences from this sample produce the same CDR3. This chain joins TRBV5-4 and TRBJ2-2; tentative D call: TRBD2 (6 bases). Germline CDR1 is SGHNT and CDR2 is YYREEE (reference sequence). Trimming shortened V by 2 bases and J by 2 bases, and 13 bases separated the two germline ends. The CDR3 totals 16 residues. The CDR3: CASSLGTRVNTGELFF. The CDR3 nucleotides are TGTGCCAGCAGCTTAGGGACTCGGGTAAACACCGGGGAGCTGTTTTTT. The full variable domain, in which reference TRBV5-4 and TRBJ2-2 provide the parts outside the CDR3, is ETGVTQSPTHLIKTRGQQVTLRCSSQSGHNTVSWYQQALGQGPQFIFQYYREEENGRGNFPPRFSGLQFPNYSSELNVNALELDDSALYLCASSLGTRVNTGELFFGEGSRLTVL.

The CDR3 DNA is TGTGCCAGCAGTCTCGAGGGGTACGAGACCCAGTACTTC. Amino acid sequence: CASSLEGYETQYF. The chain uses TRBV28 and TRBJ2-5; D possibly matches TRBD1 or TRBD2 (5 bases each). This CDR3 is 13 amino acids long. V was trimmed by 5 bases and J by 5 bases, leaving 12 bases between them. Germline values: CDR1 MDHEN, CDR2 SYDVKM.

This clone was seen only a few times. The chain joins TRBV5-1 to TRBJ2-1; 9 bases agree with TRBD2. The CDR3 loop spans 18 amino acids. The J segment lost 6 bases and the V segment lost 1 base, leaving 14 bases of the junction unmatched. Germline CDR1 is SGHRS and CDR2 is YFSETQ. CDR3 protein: CASSLLPRLAEGGNEQFF. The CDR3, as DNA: TGCGCCAGCAGCTTGTTACCCCGACTAGCGGAGGGGGGCAATGAGCAGTTCTTC. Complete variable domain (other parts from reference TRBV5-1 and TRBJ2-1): KAGVTQTPRYLIKTRGQQVTLSCSPISGHRSVSWYQQTPGQGLQFLFEYFSETQRNKGNFPGRFSGRQFSNSRSEMNVSTLELGDSALYLCASSLLPRLAEGGNEQFFGPGTRLTVL.

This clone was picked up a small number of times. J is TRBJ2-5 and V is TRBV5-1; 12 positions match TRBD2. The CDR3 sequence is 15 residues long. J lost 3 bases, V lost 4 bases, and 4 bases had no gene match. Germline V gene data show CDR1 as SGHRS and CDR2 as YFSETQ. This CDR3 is CASSPRLAGEETQYF. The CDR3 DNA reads TGCGCCAGCAGCCCCCGACTAGCGGGAGAAGAGACCCAGTACTTC.

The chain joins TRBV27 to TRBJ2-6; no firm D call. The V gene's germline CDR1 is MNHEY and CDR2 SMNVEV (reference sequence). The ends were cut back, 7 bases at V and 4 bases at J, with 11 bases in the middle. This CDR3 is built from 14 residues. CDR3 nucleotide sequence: TGTGCCAGCACCCCAGGAAGGGGGGCCAACGTCCTGACTTTC. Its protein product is CASTPGRGANVLTF.